The rows below give T cell receptor beta chains drawn from one sample of a study of T cells in Graves' hyperthyroidism and ophthalmopathy. TCRdb re-called the multiplex PCR reads through MiXCR, storing one row per CDR3 protein. The table lists about 640,000 distinct CDR3 sequences, 40% to 55% of them singletons. Sequenced: peripheral blood or thyroid tissue (not recorded which). Receptors originate from an adult man with Graves' disease, either hyperthyroidism or ophthalmopathy (not recorded which). Each CDR3 is given with its conserved first and last residue. Each record gives: clone size, CDR3 length, V gene, J gene, D gene, CDR3 protein, CDR3 DNA. D genes are given only for firm matches. Clone size is shown for a subset of rows, as once, few, many or a class of expanded clone.

.	18	TRBV29-1	TRBJ1-1	TRBD1	CSVDGPGQGGPMNTEAFF	TGCAGCGTTGACGGACCGGGACAGGGAGGCCCTATGAACACTGAAGCTTTCTTT
.	14	TRBV12-3/TRBV12-4	TRBJ1-1	.	CASSLARGFAEAFF	TGTGCCAGCAGTTTAGCGCGAGGCTTCGCTGAAGCTTTCTTT
.	15	TRBV11-2	TRBJ1-1	.	CASSPSGVVNTEAFF	TGTGCCAGCAGTCCCTCGGGGGTTGTGAACACTGAAGCTTTCTTT
.	17	TRBV7-8	TRBJ2-6	.	CASSQETGISGANVLTF	TGTGCCAGCAGCCAAGAAACCGGAATCTCTGGGGCCAACGTCCTGACTTTC
.	13	TRBV20-1	TRBJ2-5	.	CSANSGSQETQYF	TGCAGTGCTAATTCCGGGAGCCAAGAGACCCAGTACTTC
.	16	TRBV7-8	TRBJ1-3	.	CASSLSRGETGNTIYF	TGTGCCAGCAGCTTATCCCGGGGAGAAACTGGAAACACCATATATTTT
few	14	TRBV9	TRBJ1-2	TRBD1	CASSVGGQDYGYTF	TGTGCCAGCAGCGTAGGGGGACAGGACTATGGCTACACCTTC
.	19	TRBV7-8	TRBJ1-4	TRBD1	CASSLYGQGVGATNEKLFF	TGTGCCAGCAGCTTATATGGACAGGGGGTCGGAGCAACTAATGAAAAACTGTTTTTT
.	10	TRBV11-1	TRBJ1-2	.	CATGSYGYTF	TGTGCCACAGGGAGCTATGGCTACACCTTC
.	16	TRBV5-1	TRBJ1-5	.	CASSLAGGFSNQPQHF	TGCGCCAGCAGCTTGGCCGGAGGTTTCAGCAATCAGCCCCAGCATTTT
many	15	TRBV7-9	TRBJ1-6	.	CASSLMGQANSPLHF	TGTGCCAGCAGCTTAATGGGGCAGGCAAATTCACCCCTCCACTTT
.	15	TRBV7-8	TRBJ2-1	.	CASSLEAGVYNEQFF	TGTGCCAGCAGCTTAGAGGCGGGCGTGTACAATGAGCAGTTCTTC
once	15	TRBV15	TRBJ1-5	TRBD1	CATSSGTVSNQPQHF	TGTGCCACCAGCAGTGGGACAGTAAGCAATCAGCCCCAGCATTTT
many	14	TRBV2	TRBJ1-6	TRBD1	CASSVRGPGSPLHF	TGTGCCAGCAGTGTCAGGGGGCCAGGGTCACCCCTCCACTTT
.	13	TRBV24-1	TRBJ2-5	TRBD1	CATGATGGETQYF	TGTGCCACCGGTGCTACAGGGGGAGAGACCCAGTACTTC
.	12	TRBV25-1	TRBJ2-7	.	CARGGGPYEQYF	TGTGCTAGAGGAGGGGGCCCCTACGAGCAGTACTTC
.	14	TRBV29-1	TRBJ2-5	TRBD2	CSAIGLAGSETQYF	TGCAGCGCCATCGGTCTAGCGGGGTCGGAGACCCAGTACTTC
once	15	TRBV29-1	TRBJ2-7	.	CSSLYGTEGGNEQYF	TGCAGCAGTTTATACGGGACAGAAGGCGGGAACGAGCAGTACTTC
once	15	TRBV7-2	TRBJ1-5	.	CASSQQGEGNQPQHF	TGTGCCAGCAGCCAGCAGGGTGAGGGCAATCAGCCCCAGCATTTT
.	14	TRBV24-1	TRBJ2-5	.	CATSDGTREETQYF	TGTGCCACCAGTGATGGGACAAGGGAAGAGACCCAGTACTTC
.	12	TRBV2	TRBJ1-2	.	CASSGRSYGYAF	TGTGCCAGCAGTGGACGGAGCTATGGCTACGCCTTC
few	16	TRBV20-1	TRBJ1-5	TRBD1	CSAPSGTGNSNQPQHF	TGCAGTGCTCCCTCCGGGACAGGGAATAGCAATCAGCCCCAGCATTTT
many	11	TRBV29-1	TRBJ1-1	.	CSVLVTTEAFF	TGCAGCGTTCTTGTAACCACTGAAGCTTTCTTT
many	15	TRBV9	TRBJ1-3	.	CASSVAWDSGNTIYF	TGTGCCAGCAGCGTAGCATGGGACTCTGGAAACACCATATATTTT
few	13	TRBV6-6	TRBJ1-1	.	CASSYSRGSEAFF	TGTGCCAGCAGTTACTCGAGGGGGTCTGAAGCTTTCTTT
.	13	TRBV5-1	TRBJ1-5	.	CASLQGGTQPQHF	TGCGCCAGCTTGCAGGGCGGGACACAGCCCCAGCATTTT
many	14	TRBV5-1	TRBJ1-4	.	CASSLGGAQGKLFF	TGCGCCAGCAGCTTGGGTGGAGCCCAGGGAAAACTGTTTTTT
once	10	TRBV29-1	TRBJ1-2	.	CSSESRGYTF	TGCAGCAGTGAATCCAGAGGCTACACCTTC
once	16	TRBV15	TRBJ1-3	.	CATSSLEPLSGNTIYF	TGTGCCACCAGCAGCTTGGAGCCCCTCTCTGGAAACACCATATATTTT
many	13	TRBV24-1	TRBJ1-1	.	CATRPWPNTEAFF	TGTGCCACCAGGCCGTGGCCGAACACTGAAGCTTTCTTT
.	16	TRBV7-8	TRBJ2-7	TRBD1	CASSLRGPGTGYEQYF	TGTGCCAGCAGCTTACGAGGTCCCGGGACAGGCTACGAGCAGTACTTC
.	18	TRBV7-9	TRBJ1-6	TRBD1	CASSIGEAGGAFNSPLHF	TGTGCCAGCAGCATAGGGGAGGCAGGGGGCGCCTTTAATTCACCCCTCCACTTT
.	14	TRBV5-1	TRBJ1-1	.	CASSLTGSYTEAFF	TGCGCCAGCAGCTTGACGGGGTCGTACACTGAAGCTTTCTTT
few	17	TRBV29-1	TRBJ1-2	TRBD1	CSVPHPRQGSTNYGYTF	TGCAGCGTTCCCCACCCCCGACAGGGATCAACTAACTATGGCTACACCTTC
.	16	TRBV5-1	TRBJ1-5	.	CTSSLGLGGSNQPQHF	TGCACCAGCAGCTTGGGGTTAGGGGGAAGCAATCAGCCCCAGCATTTT
.	15	TRBV29-1	TRBJ2-6	TRBD1	CSGGAGGAGANVLTF	TGCAGCGGGGGGGCAGGGGGCGCTGGGGCCAACGTCCTGACTTTC
.	13	TRBV12-3/TRBV12-4	TRBJ1-1	.	CASTFGGQDEAFF	TGTGCCAGCACCTTCGGGGGGCAAGATGAAGCTTTCTTT
many	15	TRBV20-1	TRBJ1-6	.	CSARDRSSYNSPLHF	TGCAGTGCTAGAGATCGCAGCTCCTATAATTCACCCCTCCACTTT
.	15	TRBV6-5	TRBJ2-2	.	CASRLGGAITGELFF	TGTGCCAGCAGATTAGGGGGGGCCATCACCGGGGAGCTGTTTTTT